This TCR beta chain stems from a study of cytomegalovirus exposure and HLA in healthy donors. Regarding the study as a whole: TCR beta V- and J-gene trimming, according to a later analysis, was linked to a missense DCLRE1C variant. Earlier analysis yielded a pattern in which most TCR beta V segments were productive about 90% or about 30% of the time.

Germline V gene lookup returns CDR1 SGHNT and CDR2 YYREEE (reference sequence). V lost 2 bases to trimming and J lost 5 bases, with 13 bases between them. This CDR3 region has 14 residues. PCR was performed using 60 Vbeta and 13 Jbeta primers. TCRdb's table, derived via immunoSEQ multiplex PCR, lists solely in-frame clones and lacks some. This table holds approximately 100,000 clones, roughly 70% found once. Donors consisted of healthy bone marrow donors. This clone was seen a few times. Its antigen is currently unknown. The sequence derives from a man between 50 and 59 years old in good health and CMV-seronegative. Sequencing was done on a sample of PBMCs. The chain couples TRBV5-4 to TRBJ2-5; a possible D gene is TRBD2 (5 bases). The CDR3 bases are TGTGCCAGCAGCTTTGGTGGATCGGGGGAGACCCAGTACTTC. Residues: CASSFGGSGETQYF.